This TCR beta chain was recorded in a study of response to subunit inactivated influenza vaccine. TCRdb called the RT-PCR reads again in MiXCR, with one record for every CDR3 protein. The sample yields 500,000 to 600,000 distinct CDR3 sequences, around 10% seen once. The germline V and J ends were trimmed by 8 bases and 0 bases, with 15 bases remaining between them. This CDR3 has 15 residues. Separately, the same data were catalogued under a study of T cells expressing NK-cell markers. In that study: What made the TCR beta cDNA was 5'RACE template switching with UMIs. Topping the CD3+CD56-NKG2C+ fraction as well were these clonotypes, in a handful of donors. Whether expanded NKG2C+ T cell clones were HCMV-specific remained unclear.

This receptor was identified in a man over 45 who received an inactivated influenza vaccine. The chain joins TRBV12-3 or TRBV12-4 to TRBJ2-3, with D perhaps matching TRBD1 (5 bases). The source was PBMCs from blood, collected on the day of vaccination. For the CDR3, the DNA is TGTGCCAGCCGACCGACAGAATCTAGCACAGATACGCAGTATTTT. The encoded protein is CASRPTESSTDTQYF.